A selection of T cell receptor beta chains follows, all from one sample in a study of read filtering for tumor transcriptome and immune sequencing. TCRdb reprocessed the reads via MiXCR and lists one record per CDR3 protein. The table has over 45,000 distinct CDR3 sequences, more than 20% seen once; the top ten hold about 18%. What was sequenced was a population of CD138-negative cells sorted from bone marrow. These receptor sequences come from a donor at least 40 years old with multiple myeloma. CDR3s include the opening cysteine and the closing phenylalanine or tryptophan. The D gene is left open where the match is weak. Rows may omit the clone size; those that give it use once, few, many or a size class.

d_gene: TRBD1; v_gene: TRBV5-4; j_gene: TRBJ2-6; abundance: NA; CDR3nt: TGTGCCAGCAGCTTGGGACAGGGGGCGTCTGGGGCCAACGTCCTGACTTTC; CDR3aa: CASSLGQGASGANVLTF
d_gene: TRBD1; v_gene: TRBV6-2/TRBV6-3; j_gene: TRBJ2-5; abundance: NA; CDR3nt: TGTGCCAGCAGTCTACGGACAGGGGGCCAAGAGACCCAGTACTTC; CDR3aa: CASSLRTGGQETQYF
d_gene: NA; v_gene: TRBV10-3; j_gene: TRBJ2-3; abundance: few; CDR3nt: TGTGCCATCAGTGAAGGAGATACGCAGTATTTT; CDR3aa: CAISEGDTQYF
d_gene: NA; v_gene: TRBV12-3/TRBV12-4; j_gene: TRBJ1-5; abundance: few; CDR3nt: TGTGCCAGCAGTGTTGTGGGTTTTCAGCCCCAGCATTTT; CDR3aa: CASSVVGFQPQHF
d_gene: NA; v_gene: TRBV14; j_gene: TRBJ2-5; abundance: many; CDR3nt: TGTGCCAGCAGCCAAGTCCACTCGTGGGAGACCCAGTACTTC; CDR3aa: CASSQVHSWETQYF
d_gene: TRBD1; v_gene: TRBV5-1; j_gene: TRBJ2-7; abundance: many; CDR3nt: TGCGCCAGCAGCTTGGCTCCGTATGACGGGGACAGATACGAGCAGTACTTC; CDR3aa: CASSLAPYDGDRYEQYF
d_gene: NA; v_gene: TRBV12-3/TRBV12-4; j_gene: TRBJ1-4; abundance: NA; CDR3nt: TGTGCCAGCAGTCCGTTTGCGGCGGTGGAAAAACTGTTTTTT; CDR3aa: CASSPFAAVEKLFF
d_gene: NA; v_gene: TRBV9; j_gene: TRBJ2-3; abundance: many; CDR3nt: TGTGCCAGCAGCGTAGCCCAGGGACTTGACGTGGGAGATACGCAGTATTTT; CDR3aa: CASSVAQGLDVGDTQYF
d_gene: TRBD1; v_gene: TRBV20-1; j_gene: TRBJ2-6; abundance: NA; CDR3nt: TGCAGTGCTAGAGGAACAGGGACAGGGGCCAACGTCCCGACTTTC; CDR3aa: CSARGTGTGANVPTF
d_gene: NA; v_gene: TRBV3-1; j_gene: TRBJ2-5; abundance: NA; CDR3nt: TGTGCCAGCAGCCAAGGGACCCAGTACTTC; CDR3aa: CASSQGTQYF
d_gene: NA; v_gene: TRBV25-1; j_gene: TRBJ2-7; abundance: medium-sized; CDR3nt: TGTGCCAGCAGTGAGAGCGGGACACCAATCTCCTACGAGCAGTACTTC; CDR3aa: CASSESGTPISYEQYF
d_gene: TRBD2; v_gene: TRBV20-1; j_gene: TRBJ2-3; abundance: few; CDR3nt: TGCAGTGCTAGAGGGGGACTCGGGGGGGCCATTAGCAATCAGCCCCAGTATTTT; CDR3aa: CSARGGLGGAISNQPQYF
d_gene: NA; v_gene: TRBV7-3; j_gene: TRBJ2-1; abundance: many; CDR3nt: TGTGCCAGCAGCTTATCCTACAATGAGCAGTTCTTC; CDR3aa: CASSLSYNEQFF
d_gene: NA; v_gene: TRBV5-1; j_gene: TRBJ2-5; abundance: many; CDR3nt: TGCGCCAGCGGCGTGGTGGCGCAAGAGACCCAGTACTTC; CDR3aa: CASGVVAQETQYF
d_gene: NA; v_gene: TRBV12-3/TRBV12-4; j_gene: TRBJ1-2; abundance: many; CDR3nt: TGTGCCAGCAACCCAAGCCCGACAGGAGACGGCTACACCTTC; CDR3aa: CASNPSPTGDGYTF
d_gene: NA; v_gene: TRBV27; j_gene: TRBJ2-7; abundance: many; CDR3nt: TGTGCCAGCAGTTTTTGGGGGCCGGGCGAGCAGTACTTC; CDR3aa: CASSFWGPGEQYF
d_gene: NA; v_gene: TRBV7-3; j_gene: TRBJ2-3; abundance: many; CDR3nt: TGTGCCAGCAGCCCGCAATCTAGCGTCCTGGTTAGCACAGATACGCAGTATTTT; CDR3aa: CASSPQSSVLVSTDTQYF
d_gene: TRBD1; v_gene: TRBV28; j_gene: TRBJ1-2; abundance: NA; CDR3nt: TGTGCCAGCAGTTTGCGGACAGGCTACTATGGCTACACCTTC; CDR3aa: CASSLRTGYYGYTF
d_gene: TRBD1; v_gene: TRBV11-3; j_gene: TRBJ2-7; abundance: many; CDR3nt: TGTGCCAGCAGCCGGGGACAGGGCTACGAGCAGTACTTC; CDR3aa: CASSRGQGYEQYF
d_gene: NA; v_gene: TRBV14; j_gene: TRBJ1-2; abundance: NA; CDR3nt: TGTGCCAGCAGCCAAGTCGGCTTTCAGGACTACACCTTC; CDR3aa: CASSQVGFQDYTF
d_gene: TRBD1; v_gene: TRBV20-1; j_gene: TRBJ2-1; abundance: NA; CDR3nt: TGCAGTGCTAGAGATCGGCAGGGGGCGGTTGAGCAGTTCTTC; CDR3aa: CSARDRQGAVEQFF
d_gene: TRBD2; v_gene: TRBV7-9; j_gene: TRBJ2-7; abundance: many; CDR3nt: TGTGCCAGCAGCTTAGAAGGGGACTCTAGCGGGAGTGGATCCTACGAGCAGTACTTC; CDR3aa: CASSLEGDSSGSGSYEQYF